A selection of T cell receptor beta chains follows, all from one sample in a study of blood T cell repertoires in COVID-19. Here immunoSEQ multiplex PCR was the method, and the copy in TCRdb shows in-frame clones only, minus some. This table has about 270,000 clones, about four fifths appearing once. Sequenced material: peripheral blood. The receptors come from a human donor with COVID-19, enrolled during active disease. The donor label of this sample is uncertain. CDR3s include the opening cysteine and the closing phenylalanine or tryptophan. The order of the fields is clone size, V gene, D gene, J gene, CDR3 DNA, CDR3 protein. D genes are given only for firm matches. Only part of the rows carry a size: once, few, many, or a class if the clone is expanded.

clone_size: -; v_call: TRBV15; d_call: TRBD2; j_call: TRBJ2-7; cdr3_nt: TGTGCCACCAGCAGAGATCTCTCTAGCGGACTTTCCTACGAGCAGTACTTC; cdr3_aa: CATSRDLSSGLSYEQYF
clone_size: once; v_call: TRBV4-3; d_call: -; j_call: TRBJ2-4; cdr3_nt: TGCGCCAGCAGCCAGAAACCACGGCGGGGCGGGGGCCTTAACATTCAGTACTTC; cdr3_aa: CASSQKPRRGGGLNIQYF
clone_size: -; v_call: TRBV19; d_call: TRBD1; j_call: TRBJ1-4; cdr3_nt: TGTGCCAGTAGATTACAGGGGGTGGGAGAAAAACTGTTTTTT; cdr3_aa: CASRLQGVGEKLFF
clone_size: -; v_call: TRBV28; d_call: -; j_call: TRBJ1-1; cdr3_nt: TGTGCCAGCAGTCCCCCCATGAACACTGAAGCTTTCTTT; cdr3_aa: CASSPPMNTEAFF
clone_size: -; v_call: TRBV7-2; d_call: TRBD1; j_call: TRBJ1-4; cdr3_nt: TGTGCCAGCAGCTTAGCCTCGGGACAGGTTAATGAAAAACTGTTTTTT; cdr3_aa: CASSLASGQVNEKLFF
clone_size: -; v_call: TRBV7-8; d_call: -; j_call: TRBJ2-1; cdr3_nt: TGTGCCAGCAGCTTAGTTCTTACGGCAGGGGGGTTCGATGAGCAGTTCTTC; cdr3_aa: CASSLVLTAGGFDEQFF
clone_size: -; v_call: TRBV14; d_call: -; j_call: TRBJ1-1; cdr3_nt: TGTGCCAGCAGTTCGGTAGGAGAGGAAGCTTTCTTT; cdr3_aa: CASSSVGEEAFF
clone_size: -; v_call: TRBV5-4; d_call: TRBD1; j_call: TRBJ1-5; cdr3_nt: TGTGCCAGCAGCCCAGGGACAGGGGAACAGCCCCAGCATTTT; cdr3_aa: CASSPGTGEQPQHF
clone_size: -; v_call: TRBV11-2; d_call: -; j_call: TRBJ2-7; cdr3_nt: TGTGCCAGCAGCCAGGACCGGGACTACGAGCAGTACTTC; cdr3_aa: CASSQDRDYEQYF
clone_size: once; v_call: TRBV5-1; d_call: TRBD2; j_call: TRBJ2-3; cdr3_nt: TGCGCCAGCAGCTCACTAGCGGGAGCAAAAACAGATACGCAGTATTTT; cdr3_aa: CASSSLAGAKTDTQYF
clone_size: -; v_call: TRBV7-6; d_call: -; j_call: TRBJ2-2; cdr3_nt: TGTGCCAGCAGCTTTTACAGTTCCGGGGAGCTGTTTTTT; cdr3_aa: CASSFYSSGELFF
clone_size: -; v_call: TRBV18; d_call: TRBD2; j_call: TRBJ2-7; cdr3_nt: TGTGCCAGCTCGCGGGGGAGCGAGCAGTACTTC; cdr3_aa: CASSRGSEQYF
clone_size: -; v_call: TRBV11-2; d_call: -; j_call: TRBJ1-1; cdr3_nt: TGTGCCAGCAGCTTAGCCCAGGGAGGTTGGGGAGCTTTCTTT; cdr3_aa: CASSLAQGGWGAFF
clone_size: -; v_call: TRBV9; d_call: TRBD1; j_call: TRBJ1-2; cdr3_nt: TGTGCCAGCAGCGTAGACCCCTCGGGACAGGGCAAGTATGGCTACACCTTC; cdr3_aa: CASSVDPSGQGKYGYTF
clone_size: -; v_call: TRBV2; d_call: -; j_call: TRBJ2-5; cdr3_nt: TGTGCCAGCAGTGAAAACAGTCAAGAGACCCAGTACTTC; cdr3_aa: CASSENSQETQYF
clone_size: -; v_call: TRBV27; d_call: -; j_call: TRBJ1-5; cdr3_nt: TGTGCCAGCAGTTTAACAGGCCCCAATCAGCCCCAGCATTTT; cdr3_aa: CASSLTGPNQPQHF
clone_size: -; v_call: TRBV21-1; d_call: -; j_call: TRBJ1-2; cdr3_nt: TGTGCCAGCAGCGCCCGGACAGGGGACTATGGCTACACCTTC; cdr3_aa: CASSARTGDYGYTF
clone_size: -; v_call: TRBV5-1; d_call: -; j_call: TRBJ2-7; cdr3_nt: TGCGCCAGCAGCCGGGACGGGACTGGGCTATACGAGCAGTACTTC; cdr3_aa: CASSRDGTGLYEQYF
clone_size: -; v_call: TRBV19; d_call: -; j_call: TRBJ2-1; cdr3_nt: TGTGCCAGTAGTATAAGGGCTAGCAGACATGAGCAGTTCTTC; cdr3_aa: CASSIRASRHEQFF
clone_size: -; v_call: TRBV4-1; d_call: -; j_call: TRBJ2-5; cdr3_nt: TGCGCCAGCAGCTCCCCGACTACGGGAAAAGAGACCCAGTACTTC; cdr3_aa: CASSSPTTGKETQYF
clone_size: -; v_call: TRBV9; d_call: -; j_call: TRBJ2-4; cdr3_nt: TGTGCCAGCAGCGTAGGTAGCGCGATAGAAAACATTCAGTACTTC; cdr3_aa: CASSVGSAIENIQYF
clone_size: many; v_call: TRBV29-1; d_call: TRBD1; j_call: TRBJ2-7; cdr3_nt: TGCAGCGCCAGGGGGTCCCAAACCGAGCAGTACTTC; cdr3_aa: CSARGSQTEQYF
clone_size: -; v_call: TRBV29-1; d_call: TRBD2; j_call: TRBJ2-2; cdr3_nt: TGCAGCGGCGGGACTAGCGGAAACACCGGGGAGCTGTTTTTT; cdr3_aa: CSGGTSGNTGELFF
clone_size: -; v_call: TRBV6-2/TRBV6-3; d_call: TRBD2; j_call: TRBJ2-1; cdr3_nt: TGTGCCAGCAGTTACCACCCTAGCGGGGGAAGCTCCTACAATGAGCAGTTCTTC; cdr3_aa: CASSYHPSGGSSYNEQFF
clone_size: -; v_call: TRBV7-2; d_call: -; j_call: TRBJ2-5; cdr3_nt: TGTGCCAGCAGCCCTAGGGGCACCGGAACGGGGACCCAGTACTTC; cdr3_aa: CASSPRGTGTGTQYF
clone_size: -; v_call: TRBV19; d_call: -; j_call: TRBJ1-1; cdr3_nt: TGTGCCAGTAGTCGGACAGCTGACACTGAAGCTTTCTTT; cdr3_aa: CASSRTADTEAFF
clone_size: many; v_call: TRBV9; d_call: -; j_call: TRBJ1-6; cdr3_nt: TGTGCCAGCAGCGTAGGCGATTCACCCCTCCACTTT; cdr3_aa: CASSVGDSPLHF
clone_size: -; v_call: TRBV30; d_call: TRBD2; j_call: TRBJ2-7; cdr3_nt: TGTGCCTGGTGCGGGACTAGCGCATTCAAGCAGTACTTC; cdr3_aa: CAWCGTSAFKQYF
clone_size: -; v_call: TRBV19; d_call: -; j_call: TRBJ1-5; cdr3_nt: TGTGCCAGTAGTATGGCGGGGGGAGGCCGTGGTCAGCCCCAGCATTTT; cdr3_aa: CASSMAGGGRGQPQHF
clone_size: -; v_call: TRBV6-4; d_call: -; j_call: TRBJ2-1; cdr3_nt: TGTGCCAGCAGTGACTCCCCCGGTGAGCAGTTCTTC; cdr3_aa: CASSDSPGEQFF
clone_size: -; v_call: TRBV7-2; d_call: TRBD2; j_call: TRBJ2-7; cdr3_nt: TGTGCCAGCAGGCCACGACTAGCGGGAGAATACGAGCAGTACTTC; cdr3_aa: CASRPRLAGEYEQYF
clone_size: -; v_call: TRBV3-1/TRBV3-2; d_call: -; j_call: TRBJ2-1; cdr3_nt: TGTGCCAGCAGTCGGGCAGGGGAGGGATACAATGAGCAGTTCTTC; cdr3_aa: CASSRAGEGYNEQFF
clone_size: -; v_call: TRBV4-2; d_call: TRBD2; j_call: TRBJ2-5; cdr3_nt: TGTGCCAGCAGCGGCCCTAGCGGGTGGGCAGGAGAGACCCAGTACTTC; cdr3_aa: CASSGPSGWAGETQYF
clone_size: -; v_call: TRBV5-6; d_call: -; j_call: TRBJ2-1; cdr3_nt: TGTGCCAGCAGCTTGGCTGGGGGCGCCTACAATGAGCAGTTCTTC; cdr3_aa: CASSLAGGAYNEQFF
clone_size: -; v_call: TRBV20-1; d_call: -; j_call: TRBJ2-1; cdr3_nt: TGCAGTGCTAGAGATGTCTATGAGCAGTTCTTC; cdr3_aa: CSARDVYEQFF
clone_size: once; v_call: TRBV4-1; d_call: -; j_call: TRBJ2-2; cdr3_nt: TGCGCCAGCAGCCAAGATGAGGGAACAATTTTTGACAACACCGGGGAGCTGTTTTTT; cdr3_aa: CASSQDEGTIFDNTGELFF
clone_size: -; v_call: TRBV29-1; d_call: -; j_call: TRBJ1-4; cdr3_nt: TGCAGCGTTGGGGCAGGGGACGAAAAACTGTTTTTT; cdr3_aa: CSVGAGDEKLFF